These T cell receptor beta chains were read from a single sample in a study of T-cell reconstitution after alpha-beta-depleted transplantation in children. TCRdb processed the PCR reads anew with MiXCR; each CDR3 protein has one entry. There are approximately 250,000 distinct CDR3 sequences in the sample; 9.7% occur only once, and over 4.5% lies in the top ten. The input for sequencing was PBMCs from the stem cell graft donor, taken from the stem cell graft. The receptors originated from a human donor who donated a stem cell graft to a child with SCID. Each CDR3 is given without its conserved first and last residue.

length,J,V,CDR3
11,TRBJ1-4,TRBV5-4,ASSFRDGEKLF
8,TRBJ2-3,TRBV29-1,SSNTDTQY
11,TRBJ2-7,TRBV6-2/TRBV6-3,ATTRTGEYEQY
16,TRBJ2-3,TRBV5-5,ASSLEGHPGEPTDTQY
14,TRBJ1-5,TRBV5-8,ASSPPPFRLNQPQH
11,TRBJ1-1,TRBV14,ASSRQINTEAF
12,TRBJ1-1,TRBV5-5,ASSGTVREAEAF
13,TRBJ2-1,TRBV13,ASSLPQGSYNEQF
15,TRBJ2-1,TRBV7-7,ASSHRTPWDLYNEQF
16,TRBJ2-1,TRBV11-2,ASSPNRAGVSSYNEQF
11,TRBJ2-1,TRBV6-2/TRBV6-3,ASSYRGRNEQF
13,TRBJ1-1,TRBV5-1,ASSLAGSRNTEAF
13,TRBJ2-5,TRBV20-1,SATIQRGGRETQY